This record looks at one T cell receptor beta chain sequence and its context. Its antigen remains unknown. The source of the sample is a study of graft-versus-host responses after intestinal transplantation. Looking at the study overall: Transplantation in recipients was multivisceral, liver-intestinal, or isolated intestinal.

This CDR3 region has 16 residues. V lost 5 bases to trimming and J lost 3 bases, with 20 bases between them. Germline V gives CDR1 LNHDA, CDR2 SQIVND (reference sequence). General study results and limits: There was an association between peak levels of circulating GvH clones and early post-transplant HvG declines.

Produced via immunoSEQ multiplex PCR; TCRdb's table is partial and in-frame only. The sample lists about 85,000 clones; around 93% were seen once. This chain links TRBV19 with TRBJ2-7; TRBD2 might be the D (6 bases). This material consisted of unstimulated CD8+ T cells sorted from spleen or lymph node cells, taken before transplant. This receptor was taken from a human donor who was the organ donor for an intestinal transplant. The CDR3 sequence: CASSQYGGTPYYEQYF. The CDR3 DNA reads TGTGCCAGTAGTCAGTATGGGGGGACTCCCTACTACGAGCAGTACTTC.